The source of this T cell receptor (beta chain) is a study of a mutant IDH1 vaccine in newly diagnosed glioma. Time point reported: week 5, during vaccination. Every single dose of the vaccine, 300 ug of mutant IDH1 20-mer peptide, came with topical imiquimod. The assay was immunoSEQ multiplex PCR, and TCRdb's table has in-frame clones only and misses some. This table has about 51,000 clones, roughly 73% appearing once. CDR3 length equals 15 residues. Germline CDR1 and CDR2: SGHRS and YFSETQ. With 2 bases clipped from V and 4 bases from J, the junction kept 8 bases outside the gene matches. Concerning this clone itself: The antigen remains unidentified.

This sample comprised PBMCs, obtained from a glioma patient whose treatment included an IDH1 peptide vaccine. This TCR was sampled from a woman aged 35 to 49 with glioma. The chain combines TRBV5-1 with TRBJ1-1; TRBD1 matches 7 bases. Here the CDR3 DNA reads TGCGCCAGCAGCTTAACAGGGGCTTTAGGCACTGAAGCTTTCTTT. Residues: CASSLTGALGTEAFF. Using reference TRBV5-1 and TRBJ1-1 for the parts outside the CDR3, the full variable domain is KAGVTQTPRYLIKTRGQQVTLSCSPISGHRSVSWYQQTPGQGLQFLFEYFSETQRNKGNFPGRFSGRQFSNSRSEMNVSTLELGDSALYLCASSLTGALGTEAFFGQGTRLTVV.